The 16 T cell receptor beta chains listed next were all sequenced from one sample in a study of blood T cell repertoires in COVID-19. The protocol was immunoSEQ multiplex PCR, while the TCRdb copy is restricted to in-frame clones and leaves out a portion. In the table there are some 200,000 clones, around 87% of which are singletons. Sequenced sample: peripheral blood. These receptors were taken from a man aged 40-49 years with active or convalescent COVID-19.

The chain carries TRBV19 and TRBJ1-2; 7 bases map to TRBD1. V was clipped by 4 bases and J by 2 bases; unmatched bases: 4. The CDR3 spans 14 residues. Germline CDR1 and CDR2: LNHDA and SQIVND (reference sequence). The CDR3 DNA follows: TGTGCCAGTAGTACGGAACAGGGGAACTATGGCTACACCTTC. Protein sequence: CASSTEQGNYGYTF.

CDR3 sequence reads: CASSSGQANSPLHF. CDR3 in DNA: TGTGCCAGCAGTTCGGGACAGGCTAATTCACCCCTCCACTTT. V usage is TRBV5-4 and J usage is TRBJ1-6, with TRBD1 identical over 8 bases. J lost 6 bases, V lost 5 bases, and 4 bases had no gene match. This CDR3 comprises 14 residues. In germline, CDR1 is SGHNT, CDR2 YYREEE (reference sequence).

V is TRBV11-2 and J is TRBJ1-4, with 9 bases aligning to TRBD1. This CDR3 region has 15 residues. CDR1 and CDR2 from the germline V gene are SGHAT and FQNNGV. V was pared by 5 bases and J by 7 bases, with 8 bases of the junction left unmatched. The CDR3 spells CASSLQGAIGEKLFF. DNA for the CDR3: TGTGCCAGCAGCCTACAGGGGGCGATAGGTGAAAAACTGTTTTTT.

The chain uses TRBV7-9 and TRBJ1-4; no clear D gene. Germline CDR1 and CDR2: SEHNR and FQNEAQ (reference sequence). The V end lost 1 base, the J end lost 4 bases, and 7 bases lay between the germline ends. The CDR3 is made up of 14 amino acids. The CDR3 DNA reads TGTGCCAGCAGCTTAGGGCAGTATAATGAAAAACTGTTTTTT. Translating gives CASSLGQYNEKLFF.

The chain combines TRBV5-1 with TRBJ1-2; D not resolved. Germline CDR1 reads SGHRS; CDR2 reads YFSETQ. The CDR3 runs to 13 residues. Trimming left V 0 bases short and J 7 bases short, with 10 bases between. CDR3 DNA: TGCGCCAGCAGCTTGGTGTCAGGTCTTGGCTACACCTTC. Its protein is CASSLVSGLGYTF.

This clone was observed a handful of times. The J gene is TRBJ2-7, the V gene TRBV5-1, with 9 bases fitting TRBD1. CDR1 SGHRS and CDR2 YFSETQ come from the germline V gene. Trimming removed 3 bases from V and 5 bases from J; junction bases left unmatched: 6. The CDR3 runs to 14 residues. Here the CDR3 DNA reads TGCGCCAGCAGCTCCGGGACAGGGACCGACGAGCAGTACTTC. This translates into CASSSGTGTDEQYF.

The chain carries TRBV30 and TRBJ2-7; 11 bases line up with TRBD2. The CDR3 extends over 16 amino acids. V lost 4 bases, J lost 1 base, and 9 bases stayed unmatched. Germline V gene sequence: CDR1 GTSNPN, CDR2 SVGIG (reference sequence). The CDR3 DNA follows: TGTGCCTGGAATAGCGGGGGGGGGAGCCGGTCCTACGAGCAGTACTTC. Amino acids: CAWNSGGGSRSYEQYF.

The CDR3 sequence is CASSQGGVGGYTF. The CDR3 nucleotides read TGTGCCAGCAGCCAAGGGGGGGTGGGTGGCTACACCTTC. The chain uses TRBV6-5 and TRBJ1-2, with a weak D call TRBD1 (6 bases). Germline V CDR1 and CDR2: MNHEY, SVGAGI. Trimming took off 6 bases at V and 7 bases at J, with 15 bases between the two ends. The CDR3 loop spans 13 amino acids.

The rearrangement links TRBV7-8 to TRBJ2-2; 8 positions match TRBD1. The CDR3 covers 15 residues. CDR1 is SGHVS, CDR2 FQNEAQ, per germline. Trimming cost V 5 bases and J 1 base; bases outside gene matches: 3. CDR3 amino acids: CASSLGQGNTGELFF. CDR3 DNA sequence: TGTGCCAGCAGCCTAGGACAGGGGAACACCGGGGAGCTGTTTTTT.

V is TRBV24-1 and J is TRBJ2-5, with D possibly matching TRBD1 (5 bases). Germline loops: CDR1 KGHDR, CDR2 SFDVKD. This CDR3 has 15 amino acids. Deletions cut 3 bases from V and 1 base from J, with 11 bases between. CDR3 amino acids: CATSDPTGVQETQYF. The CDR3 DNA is TGTGCCACCAGTGATCCAACAGGAGTCCAAGAGACCCAGTACTTC.

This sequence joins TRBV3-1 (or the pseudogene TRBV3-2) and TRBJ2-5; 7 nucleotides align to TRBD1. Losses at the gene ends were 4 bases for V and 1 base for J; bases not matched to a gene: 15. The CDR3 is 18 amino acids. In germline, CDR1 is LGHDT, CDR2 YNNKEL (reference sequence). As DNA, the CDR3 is TGTGCCAGCAGCCTTCGGACAGGTGGGGCGGTACTCCAAGAGACCCAGTACTTC. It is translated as CASSLRTGGAVLQETQYF.

The CDR3 region has the DNA TGTGCCAGCAGCGTTGCAGACAGTGGTTATGGCTACACCTTC. This encodes CASSVADSGYGYTF. The chain combines TRBV9 with TRBJ1-2, with D possibly TRBD1 on 5 matching bases. The germline V gene encodes CDR1 SGDLS and CDR2 YYNGEE. V lost 2 bases and J 5 bases, leaving 13 bases between the germline ends. This CDR3 contains 14 residues.

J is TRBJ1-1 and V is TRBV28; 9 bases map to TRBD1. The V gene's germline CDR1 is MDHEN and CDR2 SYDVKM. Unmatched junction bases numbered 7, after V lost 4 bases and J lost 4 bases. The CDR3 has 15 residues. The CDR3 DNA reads TGTGCCAGCAGTTCTGGGGGGACAGGGTTCACTGAAGCTTTCTTT. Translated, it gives CASSSGGTGFTEAFF. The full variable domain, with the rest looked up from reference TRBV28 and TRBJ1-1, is DVKVTQSSRYLVKRTGEKVFLECVQDMDHENMFWYRQDPGLGLRLIYFSYDVKMKEKGDIPEGYSVSREKKERFSLILESASTNQTSMYLCASSSGGTGFTEAFFGQGTRLTVV.

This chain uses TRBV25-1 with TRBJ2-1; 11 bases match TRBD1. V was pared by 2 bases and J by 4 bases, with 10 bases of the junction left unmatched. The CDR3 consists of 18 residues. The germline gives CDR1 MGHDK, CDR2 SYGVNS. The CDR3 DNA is TGTGCCAGCAGTGAAAATTTAGGCGGACAGGGGGCTTACAATGAGCAGTTCTTC. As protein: CASSENLGGQGAYNEQFF.

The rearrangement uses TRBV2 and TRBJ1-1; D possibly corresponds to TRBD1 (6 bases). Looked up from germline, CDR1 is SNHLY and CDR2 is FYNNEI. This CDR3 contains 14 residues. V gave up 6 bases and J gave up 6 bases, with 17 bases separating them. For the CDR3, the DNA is TGTGCCAGCAGAGGCGGGGGGGGCGACCCTGAAGCTTTCTTT. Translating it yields CASRGGGGDPEAFF.

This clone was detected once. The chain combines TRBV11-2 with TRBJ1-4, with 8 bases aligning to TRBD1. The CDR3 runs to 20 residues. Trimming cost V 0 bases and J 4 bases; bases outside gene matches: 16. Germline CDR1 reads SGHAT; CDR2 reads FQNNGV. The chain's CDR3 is CASSLDWVAGGYLGNEKLFF. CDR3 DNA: TGTGCCAGCAGCTTAGATTGGGTGGCAGGGGGCTATCTTGGTAATGAAAAACTGTTTTTT.